This T cell receptor (beta chain) was captured in a study of blood T cells in healthy people across ages. CDR1 and CDR2 (germline): SQVTM, ANQGSEA. V was trimmed by 3 bases and J by 0 bases, leaving 9 bases between them. The CDR3 spans 13 residues. The second PCR ran 7 to 11 cycles with a sample-barcoded 5' primer and J-beta primers. Unique molecular identifiers of 12 random nucleotides labeled each cDNA. Using its own MiXCR run on the 5' RACE reads, TCRdb lists one record per CDR3 protein. The sample lists roughly 1,300,000 distinct CDR3 sequences, 59% seen once, with 5.5% to 8% in the top ten. Study observations and caveats: In long-lived donors, naive CD4+ cell counts and diversity exceeded those of aged donors.

As regards this clonotype: Antigen specificity is unknown.

The gene calls are TRBV29-1 and TRBJ2-7; possibly TRBD1 or TRBD2 for D (5 bases each). This sequence originates from a man younger than 35 in good health. The sample was blood. CDR3 coding DNA: TGCAGCGTTGAGGTGGGACCCTCCTACGAGCAGTACTTC. It encodes CSVEVGPSYEQYF.